The present TCR beta chain was sequenced within a study of shared clonotypes between healthy human individuals. On the study more broadly: Each donor's CD8 memory used one plate, CD8 naive two, each CD4 subset three. General study points: Blood was the only sampled material, and tissue repertoires likely differ.

Notes on this clone: Its antigen is undetermined.

Trimming stripped 3 bases from V and 7 bases from J, with 21 bases between. Germline-derived CDR1 and CDR2 are MDHEN and SYDVKM. The CDR3 length is 16 residues. TCRdb's copy holds only in-frame clones and misses some; the assay was immunoSEQ multiplex PCR. The sample includes over 700,000 clones, approximately 77% seen only once; the top ten take more than 1.5%. The clonotype comes from a woman aged 25 to 45 in good health. Sequenced sample: memory CD4+ T cells sorted from blood. Subset meaning: CD45RA-negative fraction. The genes are TRBV28 and TRBJ2-5; D possibly matches TRBD1 or TRBD2 (6 bases each). The CDR3 region has the DNA TGTGCCAGCAGTTTCGTGGGGCCAGGGGCGGGGTGGACCCAGTACTTC. Translation: CASSFVGPGAGWTQYF.